The present entry profiles one T cell receptor (beta chain) with its context. The antigen this receptor binds is unknown. This may be a read error: a much more frequent sequence differs by one nucleotide. The TCR beta CDR3 regions were amplified from the RNA transcripts. The first round of RT-PCR for the TCR CDR3 was performed with the HTBI primer set and the Qiagen OneStep RT-PCR kit. Libraries were constructed in a second round of multiplex PCR, after which size selection and purification were performed. Libraries were sequenced paired-end with 100 bp reads on an Illumina HiSeq2000. The original pipeline was this. Raw data were processed with SOAPnuke, discarding reads with adapters, uncalled bases, mean Phred below 15, or no exact constant-primer or identifier match. High-quality paired reads were merged using COPE v1.2.5, and each unique nucleotide sequence was defined as a clonotype. MiTCR v1.1 was used to align clonotypes to the IMGT TRBV, TRBD and TRBJ reference segments. Analysis was restricted to V-J combinations with a frequency above 0.0001, which covered roughly 99% of repertoires. A TCS score was defined as the ratio of F50 (clonal expansion) to E x V (chaos), with BLOSUM62-based TCRdist applied between CDR3 peptides within each V-J. Welch's t-statistics and random forest reduced 514 V-J features to fewer than 15, which were used in a naive Bayes classifier (R e1071). Thyroid-blood repertoire similarity was quantified with the Morisita-Horn index. TCRdb passed the public sequencing reads through fastp at Q25 and MiXCR, retaining productive beta sequences. Rows merge per CDR3 protein into single entries with the most common DNA and genes. TCRdb's processing, not the authors' own work, is the source of the V and J calls. This sample lists 550,000 to 700,000 distinct CDR3 sequences; 14% to 15% were detected once. About 3.9% of the sample is taken by the ten largest.

These data are taken from a study of T cells in Graves' hyperthyroidism and ophthalmopathy (dated by TCRdb to the late 2010s). A note on the overall study: Peripheral blood samples were taken at the time of initial diagnosis, prior to any treatment. Thyroid tissue and blood T-cell repertoires from six or seven Graves' hyperthyroidism patients were also compared in the study. TCR V-J signatures able to tell the groups apart were searched for in a discovery cohort of more than 90 patients, of whom around 42 had Graves' ophthalmopathy and 57 had stable Graves' hyperthyroidism. After blood sampling, hyperthyroidism patients were treated with methimazole at a starting dose of 30 mg daily, and ophthalmopathy patients were treated with high-dose intravenous methylprednisolone. The 100 discovery patients were randomly split 7:3 into training and test sets. Prospective prediction of ophthalmopathy was tested in an independent validation cohort of 18 hyperthyroidism patients and around 16 patients who later progressed to ophthalmopathy. TCR Vbeta CDR3 sequencing of 120 to 150 peripheral blood samples (over 40 ophthalmopathy, 70 to 85 hyperthyroidism and around 17 progressor patients) is reported in the paper. Points the paper makes about the study in general: Sample size was not statistically predetermined, and investigators were not blinded to group allocation. In validation, the model predicted progression to ophthalmopathy a median of around 6.5 months before onset, with 70% to 71% sensitivity and 72.22% specificity. Most expanded thyroid clonotypes (frequency above 0.001) were also detected in blood, a finding suggesting that blood repertoires may reflect thyroid immune responses. A model built on a 13 V-J signature distinguished ophthalmopathy from stable hyperthyroidism, reaching about 88% sensitivity and approximately 83% specificity in cross-validation and 80%/75% in testing.

Trimming accounts for 4 bases at V and 7 bases at J, while the number of junction bases matched to no gene is 2. The CDR3, from cysteine to phenylalanine, totals 13 residues. Only the CDR3 portion is preserved as DNA: 39 bases, with reading frame beginning at the first base. Moderately to severely active disease, a Clinical Activity Score of at least 3, a NOSPECS grade of at least 4, and a duration under 3 months were present in ophthalmopathy patients. Any patient with an uncontrolled infection, another autoimmune disease, pregnancy or lactation was excluded. Diagnoses relied on clinical symptoms, serum thyroxine and TRAb, thyroid ultrasound and orbital computed tomography. PBMCs were separated from under 11 ml of fresh peripheral blood using Ficoll-Paque density gradient centrifugation. Total RNA was extracted with Trizol reagent, and quality was checked on an Agilent 2100 Bioanalyzer.

Sequencing was done on a sample of blood. This TCR was sampled from a woman aged 40 to 50 with Graves' ophthalmopathy. Recombination linked TRBV12-3 or TRBV12-4 to TRBJ1-5, with 9 junctional bases fitting TRBD1. The CDR3 region has the sequence CASSYRGQQPQHF. In nucleotides, the sequence is TGTGCCAGCAGTTACAGGGGGCAACAGCCCCAGCATTTT.